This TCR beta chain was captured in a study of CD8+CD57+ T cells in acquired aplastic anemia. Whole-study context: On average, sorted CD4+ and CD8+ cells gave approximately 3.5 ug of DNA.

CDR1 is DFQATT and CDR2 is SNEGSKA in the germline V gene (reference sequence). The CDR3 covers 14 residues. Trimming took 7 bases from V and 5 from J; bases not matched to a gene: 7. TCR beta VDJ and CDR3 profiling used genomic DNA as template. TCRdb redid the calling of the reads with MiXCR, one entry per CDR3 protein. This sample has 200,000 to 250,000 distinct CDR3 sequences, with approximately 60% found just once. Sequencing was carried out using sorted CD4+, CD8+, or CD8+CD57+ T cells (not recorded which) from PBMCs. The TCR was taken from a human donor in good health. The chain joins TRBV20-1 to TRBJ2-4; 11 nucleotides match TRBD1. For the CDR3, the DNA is TGCAGTGGGACAGGGGGCGCGGGGGAAAACATTCAGTACTTC. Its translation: CSGTGGAGENIQYF.